These T cell receptor beta chains were read from a single sample in a study of blood T cells in healthy people across ages. TCRdb reprocessed the 5' RACE reads via MiXCR and lists one record per CDR3 protein. The data hold roughly 640,000 distinct CDR3 sequences, with roughly 31% observed a single time. The sample comprised blood. These receptors originate from a woman at least 80 years old in good health. Each CDR3 is given with its conserved first and last residue. Fields, in order: clone size, D gene, V gene, J gene, CDR3 DNA, CDR3 protein. D genes are given only for firm matches. The size field is filled for only some rows; it gives once, few, many or a size class.

many	NA	TRBV10-3	TRBJ2-7	TGTGCGGGCTCAGGGTTAGGGTACGAGCAGTACTTC	CAGSGLGYEQYF
many	NA	TRBV5-1	TRBJ2-5	TGCGCCAGTCACCGGGATTTCCAAGAGACCCAGTACTTC	CASHRDFQETQYF
many	NA	TRBV28	TRBJ1-2	TGTGCCAGCAGCTTCGACAGCAACTATGGCTACACCTTC	CASSFDSNYGYTF
NA	NA	TRBV20-1	TRBJ2-5	TGCAGGGCTAGAAGCACAACAAGAGAGCCCCAGTACTTC	CRARSTTREPQYF
NA	NA	TRBV11-1	TRBJ2-1	TGTGCCAGCAGCTTAGAATCCAGGGTAGGGAGCAATGAGCAGTTCTTC	CASSLESRVGSNEQFF
many	TRBD1	TRBV30	TRBJ1-2	TGTGCCTGGATTCCTACCGGGACAGGGGGCAGGATCTATGGCTACACCTTC	CAWIPTGTGGRIYGYTF
many	TRBD1	TRBV6-5	TRBJ1-2	TGTGCCAGCAGTGGTCCGGGACAGGTGGCTGGCTACACCTTC	CASSGPGQVAGYTF
many	TRBD2	TRBV5-1	TRBJ2-3	TGCGCCAGCAGCCTGGGGACTAGCGGGGTTAGCACAGATACGCAGTATTTT	CASSLGTSGVSTDTQYF
NA	NA	TRBV5-1	TRBJ1-4	TGCGCCAGCAGCTCAGGAAGGGGGGTCTCTAATGAAAAACTGTTTTTT	CASSSGRGVSNEKLFF
NA	TRBD1	TRBV3-1	TRBJ1-1	TGTGCCAGTACGGACAGGGAGCGTTCCACCACTGAAGCTTTCTTT	CASTDRERSTTEAFF
NA	TRBD2	TRBV7-7	TRBJ2-3	TGTGCCAGCAGCAAGACTAGCGGGGGGACTACGCAGTATTTT	CASSKTSGGTTQYF
NA	NA	TRBV6-1	TRBJ2-5	TGTGCCAGCAGTGACCCCCCCCACTACTTGCGCAGGACCCAGTACTTC	CASSDPPHYLRRTQYF
NA	NA	TRBV9	TRBJ2-3	TGTGCCAGCAGCCCCGGGATTCCTAGCACAGATACGCAGTATTTT	CASSPGIPSTDTQYF
few	NA	TRBV6-2/TRBV6-3	TRBJ1-5	TGTGCCAGCAGATTGGGGGGAATGGGCAATCAGCCCCAGCATTTT	CASRLGGMGNQPQHF
many	TRBD2	TRBV20-1	TRBJ2-5	TGCAGTGCTTCCGGGACTAGCGGGGTCCGGTCACAAGAGACCCAGTACTTC	CSASGTSGVRSQETQYF
many	TRBD2	TRBV29-1	TRBJ2-1	TGCAGCGTTGACAAGAGGGCTAGCGGGGGCCGCAACTACAATGAGCAGTTCTTC	CSVDKRASGGRNYNEQFF
few	NA	TRBV28	TRBJ1-4	TGTGCCAGCAGTTTACCCGGACAGTTGAGGGAAAAACTGTTTTTT	CASSLPGQLREKLFF
few	NA	TRBV5-1	TRBJ1-1	TGCGCCAGCAGTGATGGGGTCGACACTGAAGCTTTCTTT	CASSDGVDTEAFF
few	TRBD1	TRBV7-9	TRBJ1-6	TGTGCCAGCAGCTTGGAGACAGGGCGGCTCCACTTT	CASSLETGRLHF
NA	TRBD1	TRBV24-1	TRBJ2-2	TGTGCCACCAGTGGTCCGGGACAGGGGACCGGGGAGCTGTTTTTT	CATSGPGQGTGELFF
few	NA	TRBV30	TRBJ2-7	TGTGCCTGGAGTGTACGGGGCGAGCAGTACTTC	CAWSVRGEQYF
NA	NA	TRBV10-3	TRBJ2-1	TGTGCCGTCAGTGAGTCTACGGTAGGATTTGAGCAGTTCTTC	CAVSESTVGFEQFF
NA	TRBD1	TRBV2	TRBJ2-3	TGTGCCAGCAGCGGGGACAGGCCGGGGGATACGCAGTATTTT	CASSGDRPGDTQYF
NA	NA	TRBV6-1	TRBJ2-1	TGTGCCAGCAGAGTAGGCAATGAGCAGTTCTTC	CASRVGNEQFF
NA	NA	TRBV12-3/TRBV12-4	TRBJ2-5	TGTGCCAGCAGTCCGCGGGACGGAACGGAGACCCAGTACTTC	CASSPRDGTETQYF
few	NA	TRBV6-5	TRBJ1-6	TGTGCCAGCCGGGATTATAATTCACCCCTCCACTTT	CASRDYNSPLHF
many	TRBD1	TRBV4-1	TRBJ1-1	TGCGCCAGCAGCCAGACTGTCGGGACAGGGAATAGGAACACTGAAGCTTTCTTT	CASSQTVGTGNRNTEAFF
NA	NA	TRBV4-2	TRBJ1-1	TGTGCCAGCAGCCAAAGGGCATGGGGGACCGAGAACACTGAAGCTTTCTTT	CASSQRAWGTENTEAFF
many	NA	TRBV5-1	TRBJ2-3	TGCGCCAGCAGCTCCTACGAGGCCACAGATACGCAGTATTTT	CASSSYEATDTQYF
NA	NA	TRBV6-2/TRBV6-3	TRBJ1-1	TGTGCCAGCAGTTACCCCGGGACGTGGGGGACTGAAGCTTTCTTT	CASSYPGTWGTEAFF
many	TRBD2	TRBV20-1	TRBJ2-1	TGCAGTGCTGGCGGGACTAGCGGGGCGTATGAGCAGTTCTTC	CSAGGTSGAYEQFF
few	NA	TRBV2	TRBJ1-1	TGTGCCAGCAGACCGCGGGTATCTAACACTGAAGCTTTCTTT	CASRPRVSNTEAFF
NA	NA	TRBV30	TRBJ2-1	TGTGCCTGGAGCCCACCTTCTAGCTCCTACAATGAGCAGTTCTTC	CAWSPPSSSYNEQFF